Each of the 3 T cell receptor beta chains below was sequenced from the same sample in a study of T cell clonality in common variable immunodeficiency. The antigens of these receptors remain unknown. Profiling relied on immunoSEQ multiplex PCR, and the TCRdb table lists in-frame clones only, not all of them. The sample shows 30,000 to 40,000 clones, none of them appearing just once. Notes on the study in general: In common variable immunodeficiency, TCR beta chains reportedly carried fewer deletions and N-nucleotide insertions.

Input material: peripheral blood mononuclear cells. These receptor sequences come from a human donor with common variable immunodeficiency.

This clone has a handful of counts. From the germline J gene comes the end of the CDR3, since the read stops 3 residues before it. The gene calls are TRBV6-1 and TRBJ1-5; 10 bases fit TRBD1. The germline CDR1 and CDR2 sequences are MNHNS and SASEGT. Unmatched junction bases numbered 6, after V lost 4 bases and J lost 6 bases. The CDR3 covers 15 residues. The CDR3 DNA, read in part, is TGTGCCAGCAGTGCCGGGACAGGGGAGGTTCAGCCC. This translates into CASSAGTGEVQP. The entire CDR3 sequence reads CASSAGTGEVQPQHF.

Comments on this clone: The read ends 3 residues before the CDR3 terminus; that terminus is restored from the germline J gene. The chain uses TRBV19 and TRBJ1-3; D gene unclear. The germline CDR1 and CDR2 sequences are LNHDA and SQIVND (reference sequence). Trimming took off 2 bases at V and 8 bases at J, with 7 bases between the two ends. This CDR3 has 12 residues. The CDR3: CASSISEDTIYF. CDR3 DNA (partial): TGTGCCAGTAGTATAAGTGAGGACACC.

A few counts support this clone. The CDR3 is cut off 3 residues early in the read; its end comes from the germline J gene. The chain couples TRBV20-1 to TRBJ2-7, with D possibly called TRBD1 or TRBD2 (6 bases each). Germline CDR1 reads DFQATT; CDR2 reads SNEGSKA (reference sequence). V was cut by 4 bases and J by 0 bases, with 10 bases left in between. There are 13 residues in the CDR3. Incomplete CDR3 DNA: TGCAGTGCTATCAGGGGAGGCTCCTACGAG. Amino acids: CSAIRGGSYE. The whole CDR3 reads CSAIRGGSYEQYF.